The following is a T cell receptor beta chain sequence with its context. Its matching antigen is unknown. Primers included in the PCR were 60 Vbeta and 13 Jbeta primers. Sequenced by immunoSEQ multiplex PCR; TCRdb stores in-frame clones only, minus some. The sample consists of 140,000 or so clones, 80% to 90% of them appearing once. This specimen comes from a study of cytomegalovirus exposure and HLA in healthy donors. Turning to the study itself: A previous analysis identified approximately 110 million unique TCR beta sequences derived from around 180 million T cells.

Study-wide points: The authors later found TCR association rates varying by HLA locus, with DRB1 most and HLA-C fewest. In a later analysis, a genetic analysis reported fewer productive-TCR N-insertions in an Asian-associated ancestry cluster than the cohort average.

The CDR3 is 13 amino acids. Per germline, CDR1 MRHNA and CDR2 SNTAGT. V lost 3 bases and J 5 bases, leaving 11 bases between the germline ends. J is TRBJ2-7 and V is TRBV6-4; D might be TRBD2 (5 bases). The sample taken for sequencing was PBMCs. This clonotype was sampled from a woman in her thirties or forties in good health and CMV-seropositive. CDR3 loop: CASSEYNGDEQYF. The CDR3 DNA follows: TGTGCCAGCAGTGAGTACAACGGGGACGAGCAGTACTTC.